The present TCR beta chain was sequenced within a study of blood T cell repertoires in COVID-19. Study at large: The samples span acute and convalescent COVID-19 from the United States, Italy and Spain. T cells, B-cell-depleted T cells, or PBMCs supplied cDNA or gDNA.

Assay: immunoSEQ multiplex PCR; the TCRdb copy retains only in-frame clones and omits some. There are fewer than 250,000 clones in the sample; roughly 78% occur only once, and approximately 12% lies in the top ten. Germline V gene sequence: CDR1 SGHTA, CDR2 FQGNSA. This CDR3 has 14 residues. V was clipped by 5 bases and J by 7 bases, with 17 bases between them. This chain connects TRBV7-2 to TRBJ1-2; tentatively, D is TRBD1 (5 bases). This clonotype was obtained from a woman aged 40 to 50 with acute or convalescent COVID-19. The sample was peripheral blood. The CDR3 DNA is TGTGCCAGCAGCCTCCGGGGGAATTTGGGTGGCTACACCTTC. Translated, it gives CASSLRGNLGGYTF.